This TCR beta chain is from a study of blood T cell repertoires in COVID-19. Study overall: COVID-19 samples collected from the United States, Italy and Spain covered acute and convalescent phases. PBMCs, B-cell-depleted T cells, or T cells were the source of the cDNA or gDNA that made up the material.

The CDR3 length is 13 residues. V was cut by 4 bases and J by 4 bases, with 11 bases left in between. Germline V gene sequence: CDR1 SGHTA, CDR2 FQGNSA. Authors' analysis steps: The authors estimated nucleated cell counts from reference gene primer amplification. Produced via immunoSEQ multiplex PCR; TCRdb's table is partial and in-frame only. V and J calls and clone size come straight from that table; D and trimming were deduced from the DNA. Here the sample spans roughly 300,000 clones, 75% to 95% being singletons. Followed over time, Seattle patients had been enrolled while infection was active. The chain has TRBV7-2 and TRBJ2-7; D may be TRBD1 (5 bases). The receptor was derived from a woman in her 30s with COVID-19, enrolled during active disease. Sequenced material: peripheral blood. The CDR3 loop is CASSSPQGYEQYF. The CDR3, as DNA: TGTGCCAGCAGCTCACCTCAGGGTTACGAGCAGTACTTC.